This T cell receptor beta chain was recovered during a study of beta chain features in type 1 diabetes. Each of the sorted populations had a purity greater than 98%. The study's findings and limits: Naive, central memory and regulatory TCRB repertoires appeared more similar among patients than healthy donors. In every one of the four CD4+ subsets, TCRB CDR3s were moderately but significantly shorter in Type 1 diabetes patients.

The CDR3 runs to 14 residues. The V segment lost 5 bases and the J segment 1 base; nucleotides outside the gene matches: 2. The germline V gene encodes CDR1 PRHDT and CDR2 FYEKMQ (reference sequence). This clone was detected many times. Antigen specificity is unknown. Reverse transcription of all isolated RNA meant that expressed TCRB transcripts were sequenced. Sequencing was performed with immunoSEQ multiplex PCR; in TCRdb, only in-frame clones are kept and a portion is missing. The sample comprises about 370,000 clones, roughly 9.8% of which are singletons, and about 0.64% rests with the top ten. Sequenced: central memory CD4+ T cells from blood. V is TRBV13 and J is TRBJ1-1; 9 bases are a match to TRBD1. The receptor was derived from a man younger than 40 with type 1 diabetes. The CDR3 region has the DNA TGTGCCAGCAGCCTGGGACAGGGGAACACTGAAGCTTTCTTT. Encoded protein: CASSLGQGNTEAFF.